This entry is about one TCR beta chain. Its matching antigen is unknown. PCR primers comprised 60 Vbeta and 13 Jbeta primers. Only in-frame clones appear in the TCRdb table, and some are missing; sequencing was by immunoSEQ multiplex PCR. The sample contains some 150,000 clones, approximately 80% of which appear only once. This CDR3 is 15 amino acids long. V gave up 2 bases and J gave up 7 bases, with 14 bases separating them. CDR1 ENHRY and CDR2 SYGVKD come from the germline V gene. These data come from a study of cytomegalovirus exposure and HLA in healthy donors. The study's findings and limits: Highly shared variants forming one cluster were likely a sequencing artifact. Excluded: some indistinguishable V segments such as TRBV6-2 and TRBV6-3.

The rearrangement links TRBV10-3 to TRBJ2-2; TRBD2 is a possible D gene (6 bases). This TCR came from a man aged 18 to 30 in good health and CMV-seropositive. The sequenced material came from PBMCs. CDR3 protein: CAISEGGLGNGELFF. CDR3 DNA: TGTGCCATCAGTGAGGGGGGACTTGGGAACGGGGAGCTGTTTTTT.